Shown below are 29 T cell receptor beta chains from a single sample sequenced in a study of blood T cell repertoires in COVID-19. TCRdb keeps only in-frame clones here, not all; method: immunoSEQ multiplex PCR. Of over 65,000 clones detected, more than 75% appear once; the ten largest clones hold about 1%. The sample taken for sequencing was peripheral blood. The receptors shown here come from a human donor in a cohort sampled during active COVID-19.

The chain has TRBV19 and TRBJ1-2, with 7 bases that match TRBD1. Trimming cost V 1 base and J 6 bases; bases outside gene matches: 8. From germline, CDR1 is LNHDA and CDR2 SQIVND (reference sequence). This CDR3 region has 15 residues. This CDR3 is CASSIGGQPQDGYTF. The DNA for the CDR3 is TGTGCCAGTAGTATAGGGGGACAGCCTCAGGATGGCTACACCTTC.

This clone was seen just once. The chain is built from TRBV20-1 and TRBJ1-1, with TRBD1 identical over 7 bases. The CDR3 totals 15 residues. Germline V gene data show CDR1 as DFQATT and CDR2 as SNEGSKA (reference sequence). The V segment lost 3 bases and the J segment 1 base; nucleotides outside the gene matches: 8. CDR3 sequence reads: CSASRGLRGNTEAFF. CDR3 nucleotide sequence: TGCAGTGCTAGTAGGGGGCTGCGTGGGAACACTGAAGCTTTCTTT.

The chain recombines TRBV19 with TRBJ1-1; no definite D call. The V end lost 4 bases, the J end lost 8 bases, and 11 bases lay between the germline ends. In germline, CDR1 is LNHDA, CDR2 SQIVND (reference sequence). CDR3 length equals 12 residues. For the CDR3, the DNA is TGTGCCAGTAGTAGCCCCGGTCACGAAGCTTTCTTT. Amino acid sequence: CASSSPGHEAFF. The variable domain in full, with the rest retrieved from reference TRBV19 and TRBJ1-1, is DGGITQSPKYLFRKEGQNVTLSCEQNLNHDAMYWYRQDPGQGLRLIYYSQIVNDFQKGDIAEGYSVSREKKESFPLTVTSAQKNPTAFYLCASSSPGHEAFFGQGTRLTVV.

V and J are TRBV19 and TRBJ1-2, with D hard to call. Trimming removed 7 bases from V and 6 bases from J, with 15 bases in between. The CDR3 length is 13 residues. Germline V CDR1 and CDR2: LNHDA, SQIVND (reference sequence). The CDR3: CASMGSQRDGYTF. The CDR3 DNA reads TGTGCCAGTATGGGCTCCCAGCGGGATGGCTACACCTTC.

The CDR3 DNA reads TGTGCCAGCAGCTTGGGCGGGGGGGGCACAGATACGCAGTATTTT. Translation: CASSLGGGGTDTQYF. The chain joins TRBV5-4 to TRBJ2-3, with 9 bases aligning to TRBD2. V dropped 0 bases and J dropped 1; count of bases not matched to a gene: 0. CDR1 SGHNT and CDR2 YYREEE come from the germline V gene (reference sequence). This CDR3 is built from 15 residues. Filled out from reference TRBV5-4 and TRBJ2-3, the complete variable domain reads ETGVTQSPTHLIKTRGQQVTLRCSSQSGHNTVSWYQQALGQGPQFIFQYYREEENGRGNFPPRFSGLQFPNYSSELNVNALELDDSALYLCASSLGGGGTDTQYFGPGTRLTVL.

The gene calls are TRBV5-1 and TRBJ1-1, with 7 positions matching TRBD1. CDR1 is SGHRS, CDR2 YFSETQ, per germline. This CDR3 has 14 residues. J was trimmed by 4 bases and V by 3 bases; bases with no gene match: 6. This CDR3 reads CASSSTGVGTEAFF. Written as DNA, the CDR3 is TGCGCCAGCAGCTCCACAGGGGTGGGCACTGAAGCTTTCTTT.

This rearrangement joins TRBV18 to TRBJ2-3, with unresolved D. V dropped 2 bases and J dropped 6 bases, with 9 bases sitting between them. Germline CDR1 is KGHSH and CDR2 is LQKENI. The CDR3 spans 13 residues. DNA of the CDR3: TGTGCCAGCTCACCAGAGCCGGAGGATACGCAGTATTTT. Translating gives CASSPEPEDTQYF.

This sequence joins TRBV5-1 and TRBJ1-1; maybe TRBD1 (5 bases). The V and J ends lost 1 base and 4 bases respectively, with 11 bases between them. CDR1 and CDR2 from the germline V gene are SGHRS and YFSETQ. This CDR3 is built from 14 residues. The CDR3 loop reads CASSLQGKGTEAFF. Written as DNA, the CDR3 is TGCGCCAGCAGCTTGCAGGGAAAGGGCACTGAAGCTTTCTTT.

The chain employs TRBV24-1 and TRBJ2-3, with D perhaps matching TRBD1 (5 bases). Trimming cost V 6 bases and J 0 bases, with 12 bases left between them. The CDR3 sequence is 15 residues long. Germline loops: CDR1 KGHDR, CDR2 SFDVKD. The CDR3 protein is CATSPDRPSTDTQYF. The CDR3 bases are TGTGCCACCAGTCCCGACAGACCCAGCACAGATACGCAGTATTTT.

This chain uses TRBV6-5 with TRBJ2-7, with D possibly being TRBD2 (7 bases). Germline CDR1 MNHEY, CDR2 SVGAGI. Trimming shortened V by 8 bases and J by 2 bases, and 13 bases separated the two germline ends. The CDR3 loop spans 13 amino acids. The CDR3 reads CASSKGGTYEQYF. CDR3 sequence (DNA): TGTGCCAGCTCCAAGGGGGGGACCTACGAGCAGTACTTC.

The chain combines TRBV5-6 with TRBJ2-7, with a possible D match to TRBD1 (5 bases). The germline V gene has CDR1 SGHDT and CDR2 YYEEEE. With 3 bases removed from V and 5 bases from J, the gap between germline ends came to 15 bases. The CDR3 length is 14 residues. The CDR3 loop reads CASSWGGPINEQYF. In DNA form, the CDR3 reads TGTGCCAGCAGCTGGGGCGGCCCCATCAACGAGCAGTACTTC.

The rearrangement links TRBV28 to TRBJ2-2; 13 bases line up with TRBD2. The CDR3 sequence is 16 residues long. The V gene end was trimmed by 6 bases and the J gene end by 4 bases; junction bases not matched to a gene: 5. Germline V gene sequence: CDR1 MDHEN, CDR2 SYDVKM. In DNA, the CDR3 is TGTGCCAGCAGCCGACTAGCGGGAGGAGGCACCGGGGAGCTGTTTTTT. Translating gives CASSRLAGGGTGELFF.

This chain connects TRBV7-3 to TRBJ2-2, with 7 bases fitting TRBD2. V dropped 3 bases and J dropped 1; count of bases not matched to a gene: 2. There are 15 residues in the CDR3. From germline, CDR1 is SGHTA and CDR2 FQGTGA. CDR3 amino acids: CASSLSGGNTGELFF. The CDR3 DNA follows: TGTGCCAGCAGCTTGTCGGGAGGGAACACCGGGGAGCTGTTTTTT.

The V gene is TRBV11-2, the J gene TRBJ2-5, with 7 bases that match TRBD1. The CDR3 has 15 residues. Germline V lookup: CDR1 SGHAT, CDR2 FQNNGV. Trimming at V came to 5 bases and at J to 5 bases, leaving 11 bases not matched to a gene. CDR3 in DNA: TGTGCCAGCAGCCTTAATCCGGGACAGCGGGAGACCCAGTACTTC. Residues: CASSLNPGQRETQYF.

This sequence joins TRBV7-9 and TRBJ2-7, with a possible D match to TRBD1 (5 bases). CDR1 and CDR2 (germline): SEHNR, FQNEAQ (reference sequence). CDR3 length: 14 amino acids. The V end was cut by 3 bases, the J end by 2 bases, with 11 bases between. The CDR3 protein is CASSLIDSAYEQYF. The CDR3 bases are TGTGCCAGCAGCTTGATCGACAGTGCCTACGAGCAGTACTTC.

DNA of the CDR3: TGTGCCAGCTCACCCGCAGGGGAAGACTATGGCTACACCTTC. Protein: CASSPAGEDYGYTF. The V call is TRBV18, the J call TRBJ1-2, with D possibly TRBD1 on 6 matching bases. Germline CDR1 is KGHSH and CDR2 is LQKENI. Trimming pared 3 bases from V and 3 bases from J, leaving 11 bases between. This CDR3 contains 14 residues.

This CDR3 is CASTRGASGTGEQYF. The CDR3 DNA sequence: TGTGCCAGCACCCGAGGGGCTAGCGGGACTGGCGAGCAGTACTTC. The V and J genes are TRBV7-9 and TRBJ2-7, with 9 nucleotides matching TRBD2. This CDR3 has 15 residues. Per the germline V gene, CDR1 is SEHNR and CDR2 is FQNEAQ (reference sequence). The ends lost 7 bases at V and 6 bases at J; junction bases unmatched: 13.

The chain links TRBV4-1 to TRBJ2-2, with 8 nucleotides matching TRBD1. The V gene end was trimmed by 3 bases and the J gene end by 0 bases; junction bases not matched to a gene: 3. The CDR3 sequence is 16 residues long. The germline V gene encodes CDR1 MGHRA and CDR2 YSYEKL. The CDR3 protein is CASSQDRETNTGELFF. The CDR3 region has the DNA TGCGCCAGCAGCCAGGACAGGGAGACGAACACCGGGGAGCTGTTTTTT.

This chain uses TRBV7-3 with TRBJ2-3, with 8 positions matching TRBD2. V trimming: 0 bases; J trimming: 1 base; junction bases outside the gene matches: 3. CDR1 and CDR2 from the germline V gene are SGHTA and FQGTGA. The CDR3 has 16 amino acids. As DNA, the CDR3 is TGTGCCAGCAGCTTAACCCCCGGGGGGGGCACAGATACGCAGTATTTT. Encoded protein: CASSLTPGGGTDTQYF.

This chain uses TRBV6-2 or TRBV6-3 with TRBJ2-7; possible D gene TRBD2, 6 bases. CDR3 length: 14 amino acids. Deletions cut 1 base from V and 6 bases from J, with 13 bases between. CDR1 and CDR2 (germline): MNHEY, SVGEGT. The CDR3 region has the DNA TGTGCCAGCAGTTACTTGGGGGAGGCATCCGAGCAGTACTTC. Protein product: CASSYLGEASEQYF.

The chain recombines TRBV28 with TRBJ2-1; 7 bases are a match to TRBD1. Trimming removed 3 bases from V and 4 bases from J; junction bases left unmatched: 3. CDR1 is MDHEN and CDR2 is SYDVKM in the germline V gene. This CDR3 has 14 amino acids. The CDR3 loop is CASSFYRGYNEQFF. CDR3 bases: TGTGCCAGCAGTTTCTACAGGGGTTACAATGAGCAGTTCTTC. Full variable domain (outside the CDR3, taken from reference TRBV28 and TRBJ2-1): DVKVTQSSRYLVKRTGEKVFLECVQDMDHENMFWYRQDPGLGLRLIYFSYDVKMKEKGDIPEGYSVSREKKERFSLILESASTNQTSMYLCASSFYRGYNEQFFGPGTRLTVL.

The chain uses TRBV5-1 and TRBJ2-7, with 13 positions matching TRBD2. There are 19 residues in the CDR3. V dropped 4 bases and J dropped 2; count of bases not matched to a gene: 15. Germline V CDR1 and CDR2: SGHRS, YFSETQ. This CDR3 reads CASSPSFGLAGEDTYEQYF. The CDR3 bases are TGCGCCAGCAGCCCTTCCTTTGGACTAGCGGGAGAAGATACCTACGAGCAGTACTTC.

The chain employs TRBV7-2 and TRBJ2-1, with 9 positions matching TRBD1. Per germline, CDR1 SGHTA and CDR2 FQGNSA. The CDR3 is 16 residues long. The ends lost 6 bases at V and 3 bases at J; junction bases unmatched: 9. CDR3 loop: CASSTAGTGYYNEQFF. In nucleotides, the CDR3 is TGTGCCAGCAGTACCGCCGGGACAGGGTACTACAATGAGCAGTTCTTC.

J is TRBJ2-2 and V is TRBV5-6, with 8 bases identical to TRBD1. The ends lost 3 bases at V and 6 bases at J; junction bases unmatched: 7. Per the germline V gene, CDR1 is SGHDT and CDR2 is YYEEEE. The CDR3 is made up of 15 amino acids. The CDR3 protein is CASSYRGNIAGELFF. As DNA, the CDR3 is TGTGCCAGCAGCTACAGGGGGAATATAGCCGGGGAGCTGTTTTTT.

This clone has only one observation. CDR3 nucleotides: TGTGCCAGCAAGGAGGGAAATAATTCACCCCTCCACTTT. It encodes CASKEGNNSPLHF. The genes are TRBV6-5 and TRBJ1-6, with D uncertain. In germline, CDR1 is MNHEY, CDR2 SVGAGI. With 7 bases removed from V and 5 bases from J, the gap between germline ends came to 9 bases. This CDR3 is built from 13 residues.

The genes are TRBV7-9 and TRBJ2-1; D is possibly TRBD2 (5 bases). Germline V gene data show CDR1 as SEHNR and CDR2 as FQNEAQ (reference sequence). CDR3 length: 15 residues. V lost 0 bases to trimming and J lost 4 bases, with 10 bases between them. The CDR3 bases are TGTGCCAGCAGCTTAGCAGCGGCAACATACAATGAGCAGTTCTTC. Its protein is CASSLAAATYNEQFF.

This clone appeared a few times. The V call is TRBV18, the J call TRBJ1-4; 9 bases line up with TRBD1. The CDR3 covers 14 residues. CDR1 and CDR2 from the germline V gene are KGHSH and LQKENI. The V and J ends lost 6 bases and 10 bases, in that order; junction bases with no gene match: 9. CDR3 sequence reads: CASSRGQGQGKLFF. CDR3 bases: TGTGCCAGCTCCCGCGGACAGGGACAGGGAAAACTGTTTTTT.

The CDR3 nucleotides read TGTGCCTGGAGTCAGACTAGCGGGAATGAGCAGTTCTTC. Translating gives CAWSQTSGNEQFF. The chain links TRBV30 to TRBJ2-1; 10 bases are a match to TRBD2. Germline V gene data show CDR1 as GTSNPN and CDR2 as SVGIG (reference sequence). J was trimmed by 7 bases and V by 2 bases; bases with no gene match: 2. CDR3 size: 13 residues.

This chain joins TRBV11-2 and TRBJ1-2, with a weak D call TRBD1 (5 bases). The V end was cut by 1 base, the J end by 3 bases, with 12 bases between. Germline values: CDR1 SGHAT, CDR2 FQNNGV. CDR3 length equals 15 residues. The CDR3 DNA reads TGTGCCAGCAGCTTAGTGCTCGACAGCTACTATGGCTACACCTTC. Its translation is CASSLVLDSYYGYTF.